This T cell receptor beta chain was captured in a study of blood T cell repertoires in COVID-19 (dated by TCRdb to the early 2020s). As for the study more broadly: Samples covering the acute and convalescent phases of COVID-19 were provided by collaborators in the United States, Italy and Spain. Sample metadata almost always included a de-identified subject ID, COVID-19 status, age in years and sex. Deeply sampled blood TCRbeta repertoires from subjects exposed to, actively infected with, or recovered from COVID-19 were included in the dataset. The prospective study material was composed of cDNA or gDNA derived from T cells, B-cell-depleted T cells, or PBMCs. Samples were obtained from the ongoing ImmuneRACE study (first 160 participants) and from 950 to 1,500 subjects provided by 6 global collaborators. Where HLA class I and class II types were available, the types were taken from metadata supplied by the sample provider, not from assay-based typing. The repertoires were released in a freely available public database meant as a resource for research on the immune response to SARS-CoV-2. The full study reports these points: The amount of clinical and demographic metadata varied by source and participant and was provided uncurated.

Enrolling through a virtual design, the prospective study's participants ranged in age from roughly 18 to 89 years and lived across 24 United States geographic areas. To assign participants to cohorts, the prospective study relied on clinical history that participants themselves reported in a screening survey and a study questionnaire. Recovered participants in ImmuneRACE Cohort 3 were defined as having two consecutive negative NP/OP PCR tests, clearance from a healthcare professional, or resolution of symptoms. In the prospective study, whole blood, serum and a nasopharyngeal or oropharyngeal swab were collected from each participant by mobile phlebotomists. Prospective study participants could optionally give additional blood draws and questionnaires over a roughly two-month period. Prospective study blood samples were shipped either frozen or at room temperature before DNA extraction. Of note for this clone: The antigen this receptor binds is unknown. No base-level quality is on record; no much larger clone is a single base apart.

TCRbeta CDR3 regions were amplified from genomic DNA by means of the immunoSEQ Assay, a bias-controlled multiplex PCR. The original pipeline was this. The number of nucleated cells in each sample was estimated from the amplification of reference gene primers within the assay. To quantify the absolute abundance of each unique TCRbeta CDR3 rearrangement, sequence reads were collapsed and filtered. For each sample, productive Simpson clonality was calculated as the square root of Simpson's diversity index across productive rearrangements. TCRdb limited this immuneACCESS table to in-frame rearrangements with V and J called. A share of clones is missing; checked studies link under half to unresolved V genes, and the rest is unexplained. That table furnishes V, J and clone size, whereas the DNA furnished D and trimming. The sample includes approximately 390,000 clones, with approximately 90% observed a single time. The ten largest clones add up to roughly a tenth of the sample.

From the cysteine up to the phenylalanine, the CDR3 has a length of 14 residues. The DNA shown is the 42-base CDR3, in frame from base 1. CDR1 is given as LGHDT and CDR2 as YNNKEL, both from the germline V gene (reference sequence). V and J lose 1 base and 4 bases, and a span of 9 bases separates them. The specimen was PBMCs or T cells enriched from blood (not recorded which). The TCR sequence derives from a woman in her fifties or sixties who had recovered from COVID-19. The chain links TRBV3-1 (or the pseudogene TRBV3-2) with TRBJ2-3; the D gene is perhaps TRBD1, on 6 matching bases. CDR3 sequence: CASSQVDSPDTQYF. The nucleotide sequence reads as follows: TGTGCCAGCAGCCAAGTGGACAGTCCAGATACGCAGTATTTT.